Listed here are 20 T cell receptor beta chains from one sample, sequenced in a study of blood T cells in healthy people across ages (dated by TCRdb to about 2015). Libraries were prepared through 5' RACE. Sequencing was carried out with an Illumina HiSeq 2500. A second PCR of roughly 6 to 12 cycles was performed with a sample-barcoded 5' primer and a J-beta primer mix. TCRdb cleaned the public reads at Q25 with fastp, built clones with MiXCR and kept in-frame beta chains. Records with the same CDR3 protein are collapsed into one entry carrying the most frequent genes and DNA. The sample data list about 680,000 distinct CDR3 sequences, and 45% to 50% of these were observed just once. The top ten constitute about 32% of the sample. Sequencing used blood. These receptors all stem from a woman between 55 and 75 years old in good health.

The chain uses TRBV21-1 and TRBJ1-2; the table's D gene call, TRBD1, was not cross checked with the DNA. TRBV21-1 is classified as a pseudogene. The CDR3 extends over 20 amino acids. The CDR3 DNA sequence: TGTGTCAGCAGCAAAGGGGGAGTGTCCGGCACACTATTAGCTAACTATGGCTACACCTTC. It translates to CVSSKGGVSGTLLANYGYTF.

The rearrangement joins TRBV30 to TRBJ1-1; D is unclear. Trimming pared 0 bases from V and 8 bases from J, leaving 10 bases between. Per the germline V gene, CDR1 is GTSNPN and CDR2 is SVGIG (reference sequence). This CDR3 has 12 amino acids. CDR3 sequence: CAWSVAAREAFF. The CDR3 DNA is TGTGCCTGGAGTGTAGCTGCACGGGAAGCTTTCTTT.

J is TRBJ1-2 and V is TRBV18; D gene uncertain. The germline V gene encodes CDR1 KGHSH and CDR2 LQKENI. This CDR3 contains 14 residues. V was shortened by 3 bases and J by 0 bases, with 8 bases between the two germline ends. The CDR3 nucleotides are TGTGCCAGCTCACCGGAGGCTTCTAACTATGGCTACACCTTC. Translated: CASSPEASNYGYTF.

This clonotype was seen at least ten times. The chain joins TRBV10-3 to TRBJ2-3, with TRBD2 identical over 13 bases. The length of the CDR3 is 16 residues. V lost 4 bases to trimming and J lost 5 bases; unmatched junction nucleotides: 6. CDR1 is ENHRY, CDR2 SYGVKD, per germline. The CDR3 loop is CAISAGLAGDGDTQYF. The CDR3, as DNA: TGTGCCATCAGTGCCGGACTAGCGGGAGATGGAGATACGCAGTATTTT.

V is TRBV12-3 or TRBV12-4 and J is TRBJ2-1, with 9 bases aligning to TRBD1. The CDR3 sequence is 15 residues long. V lost 3 bases and J lost 12; bases outside the gene matches: 12. Written as DNA, the CDR3 is TGTGCCAGCAGTTTTGGACAGGGGCGCGGCGATGGGCAGTTCTTC. Protein product: CASSFGQGRGDGQFF.

This chain joins TRBV7-9 and TRBJ2-3, with D perhaps TRBD2 (5 bases). CDR1 and CDR2 from the germline V gene are SEHNR and FQNEAQ (reference sequence). Between the trimmed V and J ends, which lost 5 bases and 0 bases, there was a span of 18 bases. CDR3 size: 17 residues. This CDR3 is CASSPPVRGPSTDTQYF. CDR3 DNA sequence: TGTGCCAGCAGCCCCCCCGTACGCGGGCCGAGCACAGATACGCAGTATTTT.

The gene calls are TRBV10-3 and TRBJ2-7; 7 bases agree with TRBD2. The CDR3 consists of 13 residues. The germline V gene encodes CDR1 ENHRY and CDR2 SYGVKD. The V segment lost 4 bases and the J segment 2 bases; nucleotides outside the gene matches: 2. In nucleotides, the CDR3 is TGTGCCATCAGTGGGGGGGGAACCTACGAGCAGTACTTC. It encodes CAISGGGTYEQYF.

The rearrangement links TRBV5-6 to TRBJ2-5; D possibly corresponds to TRBD1 (5 bases). CDR1 SGHDT and CDR2 YYEEEE come from the germline V gene. The V end was cut by 0 bases, the J end by 11 bases, with 17 bases between. The CDR3 extends over 14 amino acids. The CDR3 DNA sequence: TGTGCCAGCAGCTTGGGGGGCGAGTACAATGAGCAGTACTTC. This encodes CASSLGGEYNEQYF.

In its sample, this clonotype was seen a few times. The J gene is TRBJ2-1, the V gene TRBV5-1; 9 bases map to TRBD2. This CDR3 contains 17 residues. With 0 bases clipped from V and 4 bases from J, the junction kept 8 bases outside the gene matches. The V gene's germline CDR1 is SGHRS and CDR2 YFSETQ. The CDR3 nucleotides are TGCGCCAGCAGCTTGGACGTCCTAGCGGGGCATTACAATGAGCAGTTCTTC. Protein sequence: CASSLDVLAGHYNEQFF.

The chain couples TRBV20-1 to TRBJ2-3; no reliable D call. This CDR3 has 13 amino acids. Deletions cut 6 bases from V and 0 bases from J, with 10 bases between. The germline gives CDR1 DFQATT, CDR2 SNEGSKA (reference sequence). The CDR3 DNA is TGCAGTGCCGACAAGACTAGCACAGATACGCAGTATTTT. It translates to CSADKTSTDTQYF.

This clonotype has only a few counts. V is TRBV27 and J is TRBJ1-2; possibly TRBD1 for D (5 bases). V lost 6 bases and J 7 bases, leaving 15 bases between the germline ends. This CDR3 spans 13 amino acids. Germline V lookup: CDR1 MNHEY, CDR2 SMNVEV (reference sequence). The CDR3 loop is CASSPGGVGGYTF. CDR3 nucleotides: TGTGCCAGCAGCCCCGGGGGAGTGGGTGGCTACACCTTC.

This clonotype came up once. The chain couples TRBV15 to TRBJ1-3; possibly TRBD1 for D (5 bases). This CDR3 contains 14 residues. With 4 bases removed from V and 0 bases from J, the gap between germline ends came to 7 bases. Germline CDR1 and CDR2: LNHNV and YYDKDF (reference sequence). The CDR3 region is CATSIGTSGNTIYF. The CDR3 nucleotides read TGTGCCACCAGCATTGGGACCTCTGGAAACACCATATATTTT.

The chain has TRBV5-1 and TRBJ2-1, with TRBD1 as a possible D gene (6 bases). The V end lost 4 bases, the J end lost 7 bases, and 24 bases lay between the germline ends. This CDR3 region has 17 residues. Per germline, CDR1 SGHRS and CDR2 YFSETQ. The CDR3 bases are TGCGCCAGCAGCCCGATGCAGGTGGGGGCCTCTTCAAATGAGCAGTTCTTC. Residues: CASSPMQVGASSNEQFF. The whole variable domain, filled in from reference TRBV5-1 and TRBJ2-1, reads KAGVTQTPRYLIKTRGQQVTLSCSPISGHRSVSWYQQTPGQGLQFLFEYFSETQRNKGNFPGRFSGRQFSNSRSEMNVSTLELGDSALYLCASSPMQVGASSNEQFFGPGTRLTVL.

The chain uses TRBV2 and TRBJ2-7; D gene ambiguous. This CDR3 is built from 15 residues. Germline CDR1 reads SNHLY; CDR2 reads FYNNEI. Trimming cost V 3 bases and J 7 bases, with 19 bases left between them. The CDR3 nucleotides read TGTGCCAGCAGTGATAACAATCCCTCCTACAATGAGCAGTACTTC. The encoded protein is CASSDNNPSYNEQYF.

In nucleotides, the CDR3 is TGCGCCAGCAGCCAAGTCCCTATCAGTCCCTTAAGTGCCTACGAGCAGTACTTC. Its protein is CASSQVPISPLSAYEQYF. The chain is built from TRBV4-1 and TRBJ2-7, with D unresolved. The CDR3 has 18 amino acids. CDR1 MGHRA and CDR2 YSYEKL come from the germline V gene. V lost 1 base and J 2 bases, leaving 21 bases between the germline ends.

CDR3 residues: CASSFFSGANVLTF. CDR3 nucleotides: TGTGCCAGCAGCTTTTTCTCTGGGGCCAACGTCCTGACTTTC. The chain combines TRBV7-2 with TRBJ2-6, with D unclear. The CDR3 has 14 amino acids. The V and J ends lost 3 bases and 0 bases respectively, with 3 bases between them. Germline assignment: CDR1 SGHTA and CDR2 FQGNSA.

The rearrangement links TRBV25-1 to TRBJ2-1, with a weak D call TRBD1 (5 bases). The CDR3 loop spans 13 amino acids. Germline V gene sequence: CDR1 MGHDK, CDR2 SYGVNS. V was cut by 2 bases and J by 7 bases, with 9 bases left in between. In DNA form, the CDR3 reads TGTGCCAGCAGTGAAGCCCGACAGAATGAGCAGTTCTTC. As protein: CASSEARQNEQFF. Supplemented by reference TRBV25-1 and TRBJ2-1, the full variable domain reads EADIYQTPRYLVIGTGKKITLECSQTMGHDKMYWYQQDPGMELHLIHYSYGVNSTEKGDLSSESTVSRIRTEHFPLTLESARPSHTSQYLCASSEARQNEQFFGPGTRLTVL.

The rearrangement joins TRBV5-5 to TRBJ2-1; 7 positions match TRBD2. The junction had 4 bases not matched to a gene; V was cut back by 2 bases and J by 5 bases. The length of the CDR3 is 14 residues. CDR1 SGHKS and CDR2 YYEKEE come from the germline V gene (reference sequence). CDR3 loop: CASSFTSANNEQFF. CDR3 DNA: TGTGCCAGCAGCTTTACTAGCGCTAACAATGAGCAGTTCTTC.

The chain links TRBV4-3 to TRBJ1-4; 10 nucleotides line up with TRBD1. The CDR3 length is 16 residues. Germline assignment: CDR1 LGHNA and CDR2 YSLEER. V was clipped by 1 base and J by 5 bases; unmatched bases: 4. The CDR3 loop is CASSQGGDRGNEKLFF. CDR3 coding DNA: TGCGCCAGCAGCCAAGGGGGGGACAGGGGAAATGAAAAACTGTTTTTT.

This clonotype was recorded once. The chain links TRBV7-9 to TRBJ2-4, with D perhaps matching TRBD1 (6 bases). The CDR3 is made up of 16 amino acids. With 4 bases removed from V and 4 bases from J, the gap between germline ends came to 17 bases. The V gene's germline CDR1 is SEHNR and CDR2 FQNEAQ (reference sequence). CDR3 protein: CASSSTAGQTKNIQYF. CDR3 DNA: TGTGCCAGCAGCTCAACCGCTGGACAGACAAAAAACATTCAGTACTTC. Full variable domain (outside the CDR3, taken from reference TRBV7-9 and TRBJ2-4): DTGVSQNPRHKITKRGQNVTFRCDPISEHNRLYWYRQTLGQGPEFLTYFQNEAQLEKSRLLSDRFSAERPKGSFSTLEIQRTEQGDSAMYLCASSSTAGQTKNIQYFGAGTRLSVL.